The rows below give T cell receptor beta chains drawn from one sample of a study of radiation and T cells in renal cell carcinoma. Only in-frame clones appear in the TCRdb table, and some are missing; sequencing was by immunoSEQ multiplex PCR. The sample has about 150,000 clones; about 91% are singletons. Sequencing was performed on blood, taken from a patient whose treatment included radiotherapy and nephrectomy. Receptors originate from a woman in her forties or fifties with renal cell carcinoma. The CDR3 runs from the conserved cysteine through the conserved F or W. A D gene is named only where the DNA matches it firmly. Some rows mark clone size as missing; the rest say once, few, many or name a class of expanded clone.

V gene	J gene	D gene	clone size	CDR3 protein	CDR3 DNA
TRBV15	TRBJ1-1	TRBD1	-	CATSRDMGQGALVATEAFF	TGTGCCACCAGCAGAGATATGGGACAGGGGGCTTTGGTGGCCACTGAAGCTTTCTTT
TRBV13	TRBJ1-2	-	once	CASSLFDNSNYGYTF	TGTGCCAGCAGCTTATTTGACAACTCTAACTATGGCTACACCTTC
TRBV4-3	TRBJ2-5	-	-	CASSQDTSRGLTQYF	TGCGCCAGCAGCCAAGATACTTCCCGAGGGCTGACCCAGTACTTC
TRBV7-8	TRBJ2-7	TRBD1	-	CASSPGQGSGEQYF	TGTGCCAGCAGCCCGGGACAGGGGAGCGGGGAGCAGTACTTC
TRBV7-9	TRBJ2-1	-	-	CASSKATAYNEQFF	TGTGCCAGCAGCAAAGCGACAGCTTACAATGAGCAGTTCTTC
TRBV7-9	TRBJ1-5	-	-	CASSLGLGRGDQPQHF	TGTGCCAGCAGCTTAGGTTTGGGGAGGGGGGATCAGCCCCAGCATTTT
TRBV5-5	TRBJ2-1	TRBD1	-	CASSLGQGSISYNEQFF	TGTGCCAGCAGCTTGGGACAGGGGTCAATCTCCTACAATGAGCAGTTCTTC
TRBV19	TRBJ2-3	-	-	CASSGKQGDTQYF	TGTGCCAGTAGTGGTAAACAGGGAGATACGCAGTATTTT
TRBV19	TRBJ1-4	-	-	CASSSLIGGNEKLFF	TGTGCCAGTAGCTCTCTAATAGGCGGTAATGAAAAACTGTTTTTT
TRBV2	TRBJ1-2	-	-	CASSEVEGDGYTF	TGTGCCAGCAGTGAGGTGGAAGGGGACGGCTACACCTTC
TRBV18	TRBJ2-1	TRBD2	-	CASSPPRTSGGGIEQFF	TGTGCCAGCTCACCACCGCGGACTAGCGGGGGTGGGATTGAGCAGTTCTTC
TRBV7-9	TRBJ1-2	TRBD1	few	CASSAFGTGHYGYTF	TGTGCCAGCAGCGCTTTTGGGACAGGGCACTATGGCTACACCTTC
TRBV23-1	TRBJ2-7	-	-	CASSQPSLVYEQYF	TGCGCCAGCAGTCAACCGTCTTTGGTCTACGAGCAGTACTTC
TRBV7-2	TRBJ1-2	-	-	CASEPGVGTSTF	TGTGCCAGCGAACCAGGGGTGGGAACAAGCACCTTC
TRBV7-9	TRBJ2-7	TRBD1	-	CASTPGQIYEQYF	TGTGCCAGCACTCCGGGACAGATATACGAGCAGTACTTC
TRBV25-1	TRBJ1-1	-	-	CASTRGDRGTEAFF	TGTGCCAGCACAAGGGGGGACCGGGGCACTGAAGCTTTCTTT
TRBV5-1	TRBJ1-1	-	-	CASSSTPRGDTEAFF	TGCGCCAGCAGCTCCACCCCCAGGGGTGATACTGAAGCTTTCTTT
TRBV7-2	TRBJ2-5	TRBD2	-	CASSSSGGGWETQYF	TGTGCCAGCAGCTCTAGCGGGGGTGGCTGGGAGACCCAGTACTTC
TRBV5-1	TRBJ2-7	-	once	CASDEPDGAYEQYF	TGCGCCAGCGATGAGCCCGACGGAGCCTACGAGCAGTACTTC
TRBV6-5	TRBJ2-2	-	-	CASSPGSEATGELFF	TGTGCCAGCAGCCCAGGGTCCGAGGCCACCGGGGAGCTGTTTTTT
TRBV14	TRBJ1-1	-	-	CASSPWDRRTTEAFF	TGTGCCAGCAGCCCCTGGGACCGTAGGACCACTGAAGCTTTCTTT
TRBV21-1	TRBJ2-7	-	-	CASSKSRDMKLYEQYF	TGTGCCAGCAGCAAATCCCGGGACATGAAGCTCTACGAGCAGTACTTC
TRBV7-3	TRBJ2-1	TRBD1	-	CASSEQGAREQFF	TGTGCCAGCAGCGAACAGGGGGCTCGGGAGCAGTTCTTC
TRBV6-6	TRBJ2-3	TRBD2	once	CASSYGYRGGTDTQYF	TGTGCCAGCAGTTACGGTTATCGGGGGGGCACAGATACGCAGTATTTT
TRBV29-1	TRBJ1-2	-	-	CSVGERGYTF	TGCAGCGTTGGGGAGCGGGGCTACACCTTC
TRBV14	TRBJ1-1	TRBD1	-	CASSQGSKGGQGHTEAFF	TGTGCCAGCAGCCAGGGCTCCAAAGGGGGACAGGGTCACACTGAAGCTTTCTTT
TRBV19	TRBJ1-1	TRBD1	few	CASIGTGYTEAFF	TGTGCCAGTATTGGGACAGGGTACACTGAAGCTTTCTTT
TRBV5-6	TRBJ2-5	-	-	CASSRLSRAPSETQYF	TGTGCCAGCAGCCGCCTATCCCGGGCCCCCTCAGAGACCCAGTACTTC
TRBV27	TRBJ1-2	TRBD1	-	CASSSRQGVYTF	TGTGCCAGCAGTTCAAGACAGGGAGTCTACACCTTC
TRBV29-1	TRBJ1-2	-	-	CSVEEPPGVGYTF	TGCAGCGTTGAAGAGCCCCCGGGGGTTGGCTACACCTTC
TRBV14	TRBJ1-1	-	-	CASSQFRNTEAFF	TGTGCCAGCAGCCAATTTCGGAACACTGAAGCTTTCTTT
TRBV30	TRBJ1-6	TRBD1	-	CARGTGQSPLHF	TGTGCCCGAGGGACAGGGCAATCACCCCTCCACTTT
TRBV18	TRBJ2-5	-	-	CASSPTIGEEETQYF	TGTGCCAGCTCACCGACGATCGGGGAGGAAGAGACCCAGTACTTC
TRBV6-5	TRBJ2-7	-	once	CASSSSGVYEQYF	TGTGCCAGCAGCAGCTCAGGAGTCTACGAGCAGTACTTC
TRBV19	TRBJ1-1	TRBD1	-	CATDRAGMSTEAFF	TGTGCCACCGACAGGGCGGGGATGAGCACTGAAGCTTTCTTT
TRBV4-3	TRBJ2-3	TRBD2	-	CASSQLAGRLTDTQYF	TGCGCCAGCAGCCAGCTAGCGGGGCGCCTCACAGATACGCAGTATTTT
TRBV21-1	TRBJ1-1	-	-	CASSKEAGDICEAFF	TGTGCCAGCAGCAAAGAGGCAGGGGATATATGTGAAGCTTTCTTT
TRBV18	TRBJ2-3	TRBD2	-	CASSRTSGRYTDTQYF	TGTGCCAGCTCACGGACTAGCGGTAGATACACAGATACGCAGTATTTT
TRBV9	TRBJ2-7	TRBD2	-	CASSVAGGGASYEQYF	TGTGCCAGCAGCGTAGCTGGCGGGGGGGCCTCCTACGAGCAGTACTTC
TRBV13	TRBJ1-4	TRBD1	-	CASSTGQHNEKLFF	TGTGCCAGCAGCACGGGACAGCATAATGAAAAACTGTTTTTT
TRBV6-6	TRBJ2-1	TRBD2	-	CASSRTSAYNEQFF	TGTGCCAGCAGTCGGACTAGCGCTTACAATGAGCAGTTCTTC
TRBV5-1	TRBJ2-7	-	-	CASSLGGGHQAYEQYF	TGCGCCAGCAGCTTGGGGGGCGGACACCAAGCCTACGAGCAGTACTTC
TRBV7-2	TRBJ2-3	-	-	CASSSPPGADTQYF	TGTGCCAGCAGCTCGCCTCCGGGGGCAGATACGCAGTATTTT
TRBV4-1	TRBJ2-5	TRBD2	few	CASSRRRIAGLYQETQYF	TGCGCCAGCAGCAGGCGTAGGATAGCGGGGTTGTACCAAGAGACCCAGTACTTC
TRBV6-1	TRBJ2-2	-	-	CASSGGGRGKTFSGELFF	TGTGCCAGCAGTGGAGGAGGCAGGGGAAAAACATTTTCCGGGGAGCTGTTTTTT
TRBV5-4	TRBJ1-3	-	-	CASSSAGAALGNTIYF	TGTGCCAGCAGCTCGGCAGGGGCGGCTTTAGGAAACACCATATATTTT
TRBV25-1	TRBJ2-2	TRBD2	-	CASSPVGLAGWSGELFF	TGTGCCAGCAGCCCGGTCGGACTAGCGGGTTGGTCCGGGGAGCTGTTTTTT
TRBV11-3	TRBJ2-5	-	-	CASSLGVGTNQETQYF	TGTGCCAGCAGCTTAGGGGTAGGGACCAACCAAGAGACCCAGTACTTC
TRBV7-2	TRBJ2-5	-	-	CASSANQGQTQYF	TGTGCCAGCAGCGCAAATCAGGGTCAGACCCAGTACTTC
TRBV5-1	TRBJ1-6	TRBD1	-	CASSDTVGQGNSPLHF	TGCGCCAGCAGCGACACCGTGGGACAGGGTAATTCACCCCTCCACTTT
TRBV6-1	TRBJ2-7	TRBD1	-	CASPTDRETYEQYF	TGTGCCAGCCCTACGGACAGGGAAACCTACGAGCAGTACTTC
TRBV11-3	TRBJ1-2	-	-	CASSLGGASGYTF	TGTGCCAGCAGCTTAGGGGGAGCATCGGGCTACACCTTC
TRBV29-1	TRBJ1-2	-	-	CSVGVGGLSGYTF	TGCAGCGTTGGAGTTGGGGGCCTGTCGGGCTACACCTTC
TRBV29-1	TRBJ2-5	-	-	CSVDPNGETQYF	TGCAGCGTTGATCCCAACGGCGAGACCCAGTACTTC
TRBV7-3	TRBJ2-2	TRBD1	-	CASSSTPWGQGSSGELFF	TGTGCCAGCAGCTCGACCCCTTGGGGACAGGGAAGCTCCGGGGAGCTGTTTTTT